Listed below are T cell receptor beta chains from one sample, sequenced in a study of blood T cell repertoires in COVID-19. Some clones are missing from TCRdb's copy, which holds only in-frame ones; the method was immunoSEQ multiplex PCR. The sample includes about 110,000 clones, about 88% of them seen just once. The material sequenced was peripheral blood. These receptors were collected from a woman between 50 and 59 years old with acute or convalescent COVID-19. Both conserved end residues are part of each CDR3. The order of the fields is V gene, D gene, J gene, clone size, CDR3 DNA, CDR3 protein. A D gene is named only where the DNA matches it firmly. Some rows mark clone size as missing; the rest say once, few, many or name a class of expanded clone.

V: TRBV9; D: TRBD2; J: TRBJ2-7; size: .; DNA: TGTGCCAGCAGCCCGGGACTAGCGGAGAGCTCCTACGAGCAGTACTTC; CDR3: CASSPGLAESSYEQYF
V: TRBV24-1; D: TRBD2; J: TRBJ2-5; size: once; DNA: TGTGCCACCAGTGAGGCCGGACTAGCGGGAGCTGAGACCCAGTACTTC; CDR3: CATSEAGLAGAETQYF
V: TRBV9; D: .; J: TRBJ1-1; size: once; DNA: TGTGCCAGCAAGAGGACAGCGAACACTGAAGCTTTCTTT; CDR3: CASKRTANTEAFF
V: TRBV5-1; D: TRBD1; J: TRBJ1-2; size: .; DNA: TGCGCCAGCGGGAAAGGGGGCGATGGCTACACCTTC; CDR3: CASGKGGDGYTF
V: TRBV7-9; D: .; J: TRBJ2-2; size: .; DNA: TGTGCCAGCAGGCCTACAGGGAACACCGGGGAGCTGTTTTTT; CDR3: CASRPTGNTGELFF
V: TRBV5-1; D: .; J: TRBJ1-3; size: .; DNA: TGCGCCAGCAGCTTGGATGGGAGCTCTGGAAACACCATATATTTT; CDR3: CASSLDGSSGNTIYF
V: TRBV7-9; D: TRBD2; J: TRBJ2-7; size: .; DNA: TGTGCCAGCAGCTTAGACTTGGGACTAGCAAGCTACGAGCAGTACTTC; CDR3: CASSLDLGLASYEQYF
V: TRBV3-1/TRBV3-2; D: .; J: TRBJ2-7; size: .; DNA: TGTGCCAGCAGCCCCTCTAGGCGGGGAAACGAGCAGTACTTC; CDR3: CASSPSRRGNEQYF
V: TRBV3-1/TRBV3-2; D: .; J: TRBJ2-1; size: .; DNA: TGTGCCAGCAGCCATTTTTCTAGCAATGAGCAGTTCTTC; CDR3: CASSHFSSNEQFF
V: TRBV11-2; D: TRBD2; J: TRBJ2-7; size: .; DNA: TGTGCCAGCAGCTTAGGGGCTAGCGGGAGAAACTACGAGCAGTACTTC; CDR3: CASSLGASGRNYEQYF
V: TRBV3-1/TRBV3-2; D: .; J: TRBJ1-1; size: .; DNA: TGTGCCAGCAGCCCGGGACTTTTGAGTACTGAAGCTTTCTTT; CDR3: CASSPGLLSTEAFF
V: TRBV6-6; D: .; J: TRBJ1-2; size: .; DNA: TGTGCCAGCACCCCGGGTCTGGAGTTCAACTATGGCTACACCTTC; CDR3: CASTPGLEFNYGYTF
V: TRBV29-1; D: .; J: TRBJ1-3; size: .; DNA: TGCAGCGTTGAAGGCCAGACAGACTCTGGAAACACCATATATTTT; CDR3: CSVEGQTDSGNTIYF
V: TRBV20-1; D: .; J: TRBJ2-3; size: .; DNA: TGCAGTGCTAGTCAGGGTTACACAGATACGCAGTATTTT; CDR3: CSASQGYTDTQYF
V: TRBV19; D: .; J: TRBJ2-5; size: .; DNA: TGTGCCAGTAGTATGGGCAGGGGGGTCGGGACCCAGTACTTC; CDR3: CASSMGRGVGTQYF
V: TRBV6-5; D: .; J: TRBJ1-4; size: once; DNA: TGTGCCAGCAGTAGGGGCCCTTCTGAAAAACTGTTTTTT; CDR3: CASSRGPSEKLFF
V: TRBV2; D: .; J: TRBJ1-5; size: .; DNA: TGTGCCAGCAGTGAATTTGAAGGGGCCAATCAGCCCCAGCATTTT; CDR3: CASSEFEGANQPQHF
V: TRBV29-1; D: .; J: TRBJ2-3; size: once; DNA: TGCAGCGTTCAGGGGGGCGGCGATACGCAGTATTTT; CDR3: CSVQGGGDTQYF
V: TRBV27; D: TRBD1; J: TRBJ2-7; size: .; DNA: TGTGCCAGCAGTTTAAAGCGACAGGGCCACGAGCAGTACTTC; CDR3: CASSLKRQGHEQYF
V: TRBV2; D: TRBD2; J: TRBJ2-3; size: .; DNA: TGTGCCAGCAGCGCTCTAGCGGGCTCCACAGATACGCAGTATTTT; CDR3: CASSALAGSTDTQYF
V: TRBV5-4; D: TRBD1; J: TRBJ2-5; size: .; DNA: TGTGCCAGCAGCTCCCGCTTAGACAGGGCGGCGGAGACCCAGTACTTC; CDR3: CASSSRLDRAAETQYF
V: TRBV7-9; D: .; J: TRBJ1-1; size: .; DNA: TGTGCCAGCAGCTTAGGGGCGGGGCAGTTCGAGACTGAAGCTTTCTTT; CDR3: CASSLGAGQFETEAFF
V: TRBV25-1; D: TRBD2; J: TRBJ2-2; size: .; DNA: TGTGCCAGCAGTAAGGGACTAGCGGGAGGAACCGGGGAGCTGTTTTTT; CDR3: CASSKGLAGGTGELFF
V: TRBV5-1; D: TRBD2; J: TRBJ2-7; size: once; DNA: TGCGCCAGCAGCTTGGGACTAGCTTGGTACGAGCAGTACTTC; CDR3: CASSLGLAWYEQYF
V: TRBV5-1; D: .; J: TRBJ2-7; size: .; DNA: TGCGCCAGCAGAGTTGGACAGAGCTGGGACGAGCAGTACTTC; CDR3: CASRVGQSWDEQYF
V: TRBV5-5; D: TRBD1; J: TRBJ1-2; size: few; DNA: TGTGCCAGCAGCGCGGGACCCGGGACAGGGGTCAACTATGGCTACACCTTC; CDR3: CASSAGPGTGVNYGYTF
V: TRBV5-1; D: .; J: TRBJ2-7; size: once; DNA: TGCGCCAGCAGCTTGGACTATTCAATTCTCGAGCAGTACTTC; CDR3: CASSLDYSILEQYF
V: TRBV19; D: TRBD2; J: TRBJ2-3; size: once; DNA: TGTGCCAGTAATGCGGGAGCTCCAGATACGCAGTATTTT; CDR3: CASNAGAPDTQYF
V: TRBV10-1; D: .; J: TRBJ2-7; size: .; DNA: TGCGCCAGCAGTGAGTCCTTCGGGACACTCTCCTACGAGCAGTACTTC; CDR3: CASSESFGTLSYEQYF